This TCR beta chain originates from a study of blood T cell repertoires in COVID-19 (dated by TCRdb to the early 2020s). In the study overall: Collaborator samples came from the United States, Italy and Spain and covered acute and convalescent phases of COVID-19. Sample metadata almost always included a de-identified subject ID, COVID-19 status, age in years and sex. The material from the prospective study consisted of cDNA or gDNA derived from T cells, B-cell-depleted T cells, or PBMCs. Samples came from the ongoing ImmuneRACE study (first 160 participants) plus 1,254 subjects from 6 global collaborators. Deeply sampled blood TCRbeta repertoires from subjects exposed to, actively infected with, or recovered from COVID-19 were included in the dataset. The repertoires were made available in a free public database intended to serve as a resource for research on the immune response to SARS-CoV-2. HLA class I and class II types, where available, came from metadata supplied by the sample provider rather than from assay-based typing.

TCRbeta CDR3 regions were amplified from genomic DNA using the immunoSEQ Assay, a bias-controlled multiplex PCR. The paper's processing steps were these. The number of nucleated cells in each sample was estimated from the amplification of reference gene primers within the assay. Sequence reads were collapsed and filtered to measure the absolute abundance of every unique TCRbeta CDR3 rearrangement. For each sample, productive Simpson clonality was calculated by taking the square root of Simpson's diversity index across productive rearrangements. The table was pulled from immuneACCESS by TCRdb, which kept in-frame rearrangements only. Such tables lose some clones; where checked, under half of the loss comes from unresolved V genes, and the rest has no known cause. The DNA was the basis for D and trimming; V, J and clone size are from that table. Counted in this sample were over 150,000 clones; approximately 90% of them appeared once. Approximately 2% of the sample belongs to the ten largest clones.

Another Seattle source contributed samples from volunteer blood donors who had recovered from COVID-19. Whole blood was collected in K2EDTA tubes by collaborating institutions according to the institutions' own protocols. For TCRbeta analysis, collaborators shipped samples as frozen whole blood, isolated PBMCs, or DNA extracted from either of those sample types. The germline V gene encodes CDR1 SEHNR and CDR2 FQNEAQ (reference sequence). The CDR3 numbers 14 residues from cysteine through phenylalanine. Only CDR3 DNA remains: 42 bases, in frame from the first base. A distance of 10 bases separates the germline ends of V and J, which lose 5 bases and 2 bases respectively. General conclusions and limits of the study: Clinical and demographic metadata were provided uncurated, with the amount varying by source and participant.

With regard to this clone: Its target antigen remains unknown. No much larger clone exists at a distance of one base, and base qualities are not known.

The sample comprised peripheral blood. The chain links TRBV7-9 with TRBJ2-1; a confident D gene designation cannot be given. The TCR sequence derives from a man aged 45 to 65 who had recovered from COVID-19. Here is the DNA: TGTGCCAGCAGCCCTCGTAGCACCTACAATGAGCAGTTCTTC. Protein translation: CASSPRSTYNEQFF.